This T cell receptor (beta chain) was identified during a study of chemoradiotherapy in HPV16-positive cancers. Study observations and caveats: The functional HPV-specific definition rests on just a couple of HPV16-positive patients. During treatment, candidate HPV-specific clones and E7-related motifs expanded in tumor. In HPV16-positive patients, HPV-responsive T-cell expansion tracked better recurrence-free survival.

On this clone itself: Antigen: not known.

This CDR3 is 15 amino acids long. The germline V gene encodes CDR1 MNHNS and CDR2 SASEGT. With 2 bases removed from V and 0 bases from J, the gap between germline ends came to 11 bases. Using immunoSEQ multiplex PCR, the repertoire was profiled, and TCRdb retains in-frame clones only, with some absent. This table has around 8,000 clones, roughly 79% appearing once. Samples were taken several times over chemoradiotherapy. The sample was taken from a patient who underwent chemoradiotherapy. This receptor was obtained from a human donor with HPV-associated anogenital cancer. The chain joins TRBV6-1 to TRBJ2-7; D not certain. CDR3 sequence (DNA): TGTGCCAGCAGTGAACCCGGCTCGAGCTCCTACGAGCAGTACTTC. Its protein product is CASSEPGSSSYEQYF.